Listed below are T cell receptor beta chains from one sample, sequenced in a study of cytomegalovirus exposure and HLA in healthy donors. Data came from immunoSEQ multiplex PCR; TCRdb stores just in-frame clones and leaves some out. In total, the table holds 45,000 or so clones. The sequencing input was PBMCs. All receptors come from a male donor in good health and CMV-seronegative. The CDR3 runs from the conserved cysteine through the conserved F or W. The order of the fields is V gene, D gene, J gene, CDR3 DNA, CDR3 protein. The D gene is left open where the match is weak.

TRBV15	TRBD1	TRBJ1-2	TGTGCCACCAGCAGAGATCCAGGGACAGGGGGCGTTGGCTACACCTTC	CATSRDPGTGGVGYTF
TRBV9	.	TRBJ1-1	TGTGCCAGCAGCGGGGGACACCTCGGTCCCGCTTTCTTT	CASSGGHLGPAFF
TRBV12-5	TRBD1	TRBJ1-1	TGTGCTAGTGGCAGGGGGCAGGCCCAAGGCACTGAAGCTTTCTTT	CASGRGQAQGTEAFF
TRBV5-1	TRBD1	TRBJ1-1	TGCGCCAGCAGCTCGACGACAGGGACCGCTGAAGCTTTCTTT	CASSSTTGTAEAFF
TRBV6-1	.	TRBJ2-3	TGTGCCAGCGCCAGAGCGGGCCCTAGCACAGATACGCAGTATTTT	CASARAGPSTDTQYF
TRBV7-9	TRBD1	TRBJ1-4	TGTGCCAGCAGCTGGGGACAGGGGTCAGGGGAAAAACTGTTTTTT	CASSWGQGSGEKLFF
TRBV6-5	TRBD1	TRBJ1-2	TGTGCCACGCTGGACAGGGGGAAATATGGCTACACCTTC	CATLDRGKYGYTF
TRBV7-2	TRBD1	TRBJ2-1	TGTGCCAGCAGCCACGGACAGGGGATGGGGTCCTACAATGAGCAGTTCTTC	CASSHGQGMGSYNEQFF
TRBV19	TRBD2	TRBJ2-7	TGTGCCAGTAGCAGGGGTGGCGGGGGGAATACCTACGAGCAGTACTTC	CASSRGGGGNTYEQYF
TRBV30	TRBD1	TRBJ1-2	TGTGCCTGGAAAAGAGGAGGGGGCAACTATGGCTACACCTTC	CAWKRGGGNYGYTF
TRBV13	TRBD1	TRBJ1-1	TGTGCCAGCAGCTTAGGCTGGGAGAAGACAGGGGGAATGAACACTGAAGCTTTCTTT	CASSLGWEKTGGMNTEAFF
TRBV19	.	TRBJ2-7	TGTGCCAGTTCCTTATCCGGGGGGCGTGAGCAGTACTTC	CASSLSGGREQYF
TRBV29-1	.	TRBJ2-7	TGCAGCGTTGAAGATCAACAGGGCGTGGGGGAGCAGTACTTC	CSVEDQQGVGEQYF
TRBV13	.	TRBJ2-1	TGTGCCAGCAGCTTAGAGGCCGCAGCGAATGAGCAGTTCTTC	CASSLEAAANEQFF
TRBV4-1	TRBD1	TRBJ1-1	TGCGCCAGCAGCCAAGAAGGCCTTAGGACAGGGCGGGGGGAAGCTTTCTTT	CASSQEGLRTGRGEAFF
TRBV7-9	.	TRBJ1-5	TGTGCCAGCAGCAAGACAGTGGGTCAGCCCCAGCATTTT	CASSKTVGQPQHF
TRBV13	TRBD1	TRBJ2-7	TGTGCCAGCAGCTTGACCCCGGGACAGCCCTACGAGCAGTACTTC	CASSLTPGQPYEQYF
TRBV6-4	TRBD1	TRBJ2-1	TGTGCCAGCAGTGATTCCGGGACAGGGTCCGATGAGCAGTTCTTC	CASSDSGTGSDEQFF
TRBV4-3	TRBD1	TRBJ2-7	TGCGCCAGCAGCTTCGGACAGGGGGAAACTTACGAGCAGTACTTC	CASSFGQGETYEQYF
TRBV4-3	.	TRBJ1-5	TGCGCCAGCAGCCAAGACAGGGGTCAGCCCCAGCATTTT	CASSQDRGQPQHF
TRBV11-3	TRBD1	TRBJ2-1	TGTGCCAGCAGCTTAGATCCAGGGGGCGGTTATCATGAGCAGTTCTTC	CASSLDPGGGYHEQFF
TRBV5-1	TRBD1	TRBJ1-6	TGCGCCAGCGCGGGACAGGGCTCCTATAATTCACCCCTCCACTTT	CASAGQGSYNSPLHF
TRBV6-1	.	TRBJ2-5	TGTGCCGGAGCCGAGCAAGAGACCCAGTACTTC	CAGAEQETQYF
TRBV29-1	TRBD1	TRBJ1-2	TGCAGCGTTGACAGGGGGAGAAGAGGAGATGGCTACACCTTC	CSVDRGRRGDGYTF
TRBV6-6	.	TRBJ2-2	TGTGCCAGCGGTGGCGGGAACACCGGGGAGCTGTTTTTT	CASGGGNTGELFF